The 21 T cell receptor beta chains given below trace back to one sample, sequenced in a study of identical twins. Via MiXCR, TCRdb re-called the 5' RACE reads, giving one row per CDR3 protein. The sample carries more than 600,000 distinct CDR3 sequences, roughly 18% recorded once. These records were also assigned to another study, of T cells expressing NK-cell markers.

The sample consisted of PBMCs. These receptors originate from a woman in her late teens or twenties in good health.

This clonotype was detected only a few times. The rearrangement uses TRBV10-3 and TRBJ2-7; D may be TRBD1 (6 bases). The length of the CDR3 is 15 residues. Trimming took 3 bases from V and 5 from J, leaving 17 bases between them. Germline V CDR1 and CDR2: ENHRY, SYGVKD. CDR3 protein: CAISDVTSGQNEQYF. In DNA form, the CDR3 reads TGTGCCATCAGTGACGTTACCTCAGGACAGAACGAGCAGTACTTC.

This clonotype was recorded a few times. The rearrangement links TRBV20-1 to TRBJ2-5, with D possibly being TRBD1 or TRBD2 (7 bases each). CDR1 and CDR2 (germline): DFQATT, SNEGSKA (reference sequence). CDR3 size: 15 residues. Trimming took 2 bases from V and 4 from J, leaving 17 bases between them. The CDR3 DNA follows: TGCAGTGCTAGAAGGGAGGGGGCCCTACTAGAGACCCAGTACTTC. It yields the protein CSARREGALLETQYF.

The genes are TRBV10-3 and TRBJ2-7; D may be TRBD2 (6 bases). V lost 8 bases and J lost 0, with 8 bases in between. Germline CDR1 is ENHRY and CDR2 is SYGVKD. CDR3 length: 12 residues. The CDR3 is CAIGTGSYEQYF. CDR3 sequence (DNA): TGTGCCATCGGGACTGGCTCCTACGAGCAGTACTTC.

This clonotype was seen a handful of times. The chain employs TRBV9 and TRBJ1-4, with 8 bases identical to TRBD1. This CDR3 contains 15 residues. The V and J ends lost 3 bases and 5 bases, in that order; junction bases with no gene match: 6. Per the germline V gene, CDR1 is SGDLS and CDR2 is YYNGEE. DNA of the CDR3: TGTGCCAGCAGCGCAGAGGCAGGGGGCAATGAAAAACTGTTTTTT. Translated, it gives CASSAEAGGNEKLFF.

This clonotype was picked up a small number of times. V is TRBV14 and J is TRBJ2-5, with 8 bases fitting TRBD1. The V and J ends lost 2 bases and 4 bases, in that order; junction bases with no gene match: 6. Germline CDR1 reads SGHDN; CDR2 reads FVKESK. This CDR3 is built from 15 residues. CDR3 in DNA: TGTGCCAGCAGCCAATTGGGACAGGCCGGAGAGACCCAGTACTTC. It codes for CASSQLGQAGETQYF.

This clonotype was observed a handful of times. The chain joins TRBV20-1 to TRBJ2-4; TRBD1 matches at 9 bases. The CDR3 is 15 residues long. V lost 3 bases, J lost 6 bases, and 9 bases stayed unmatched. Germline V gene lookup returns CDR1 DFQATT and CDR2 SNEGSKA (reference sequence). This CDR3 reads CSARRDEGQGNIQYF. CDR3 DNA sequence: TGCAGTGCTAGGAGGGATGAGGGACAGGGAAACATTCAGTACTTC.

This clonotype was seen a handful of times. The rearrangement joins TRBV7-6 to TRBJ2-3, with TRBD1 matching 10 bases. Trimming cost V 3 bases and J 5 bases; bases outside gene matches: 5. CDR3 length equals 15 residues. Germline V gene lookup returns CDR1 SGHVS and CDR2 FNYEAQ. The CDR3 region has the DNA TGTGCCAGCAGCTTCGGGACAGGGGCGAAAGATACGCAGTATTTT. Protein product: CASSFGTGAKDTQYF.

Ten or more counts support this clonotype. This chain uses TRBV5-1 with TRBJ2-7; no definite D call. V lost 1 base and J lost 5, with 7 bases in between. Germline V gene sequence: CDR1 SGHRS, CDR2 YFSETQ. The CDR3 runs 12 residues. The CDR3 bases are TGCGCCAGCAGCTTGAGTGGTGACGAGCAGTACTTC. Translation gives CASSLSGDEQYF.

This clonotype was recorded many times. V usage is TRBV12-3 or TRBV12-4 and J usage is TRBJ1-1; a possible D gene is TRBD1 (5 bases). The CDR3 contains 13 residues. Trimming pared 3 bases from V and 4 bases from J, leaving 9 bases between. The CDR3 sequence is CASSLTDPTEAFF. The CDR3 coding sequence is TGTGCCAGCAGTTTGACAGACCCCACTGAAGCTTTCTTT.

The V and J genes are TRBV20-1 and TRBJ2-2, with no clear D. This CDR3 comprises 16 residues. Germline V gene data show CDR1 as DFQATT and CDR2 as SNEGSKA (reference sequence). With 2 bases removed from V and 0 bases from J, the gap between germline ends came to 13 bases. The CDR3 sequence: CSARNSQRPNTGELFF. The CDR3 nucleotides are TGCAGTGCTAGAAATTCTCAGAGACCGAACACCGGGGAGCTGTTTTTT.

The rearrangement uses TRBV12-3 or TRBV12-4 and TRBJ1-1; D gene uncertain. The V gene lost 7 bases and the J gene lost 0 bases, with 9 bases spanning the gap. The CDR3 has 13 amino acids. The CDR3 spells CASTHTVNTEAFF. In DNA form, the CDR3 reads TGTGCCAGCACCCACACAGTGAACACTGAAGCTTTCTTT.

This clonotype was picked up a small number of times. V gene TRBV20-1 combines with J gene TRBJ2-1, with 11 bases that match TRBD2. The V segment lost 6 bases and the J segment 6 bases; nucleotides outside the gene matches: 10. Germline CDR1 is DFQATT and CDR2 is SNEGSKA (reference sequence). The CDR3 totals 15 residues. CDR3 in DNA: TGCAGTGCATTGATAGCGGGAGGGCTATCCAATGAGCAGTTCTTC. Protein sequence: CSALIAGGLSNEQFF.

The V gene is TRBV12-3 or TRBV12-4, the J gene TRBJ2-5; D is undetermined. The germline V and J ends were trimmed by 6 bases and 5 bases, with 19 bases remaining between them. The CDR3 totals 15 residues. CDR3 amino acids: CASSRMQDTEETQYF. The CDR3 DNA sequence: TGTGCCAGCAGCCGAATGCAAGACACTGAGGAGACCCAGTACTTC.

This clonotype was detected only a few times. The chain is built from TRBV2 and TRBJ2-3; possible D gene TRBD1, 5 bases. The CDR3 contains 15 residues. V shed 10 bases and J shed 4 bases, with 21 bases lying between them. The germline CDR1 and CDR2 sequences are SNHLY and FYNNEI. This CDR3 is CAITHQGATSDTQYF. CDR3 DNA: TGTGCCATCACCCACCAGGGCGCAACGTCAGATACGCAGTATTTT.

A few counts support this clonotype. The V call is TRBV29-1, the J call TRBJ2-3, with 11 positions matching TRBD2. The germline V gene encodes CDR1 SQVTM and CDR2 ANQGSEA. This CDR3 contains 15 residues. J gave up 4 bases and V 4 bases, and 7 bases lay outside the gene matches. CDR3 sequence: CSVGLTSGIADTQYF. As DNA, the CDR3 is TGCAGCGTTGGACTGACTAGCGGGATAGCAGATACGCAGTATTTT.

In this sample, this clonotype turned up a few times. This chain joins TRBV2 and TRBJ2-3; 10 nucleotides line up with TRBD2. The V and J ends lost 3 bases and 6 bases, in that order; junction bases with no gene match: 9. CDR3 length: 16 residues. Germline V lookup: CDR1 SNHLY, CDR2 FYNNEI. CDR3 in amino acids: CASSDSSSGRRDTQYF. CDR3 bases: TGTGCCAGCAGTGATAGTTCTAGCGGGAGACGGGATACGCAGTATTTT.

The rearrangement uses TRBV5-1 and TRBJ2-1; D gene unclear. Germline CDR1 SGHRS, CDR2 YFSETQ. CDR3 length equals 15 residues. V lost 5 bases, J lost 2 bases, and 14 bases lay in between. The CDR3, as DNA: TGCGCCAGCAGTCTTGGTGTCAGACCCTACAATGAGCAGTTCTTC. The encoded protein is CASSLGVRPYNEQFF.

The table lists this clonotype with a few counts. This chain links TRBV20-1 with TRBJ2-3; no reliable D call. From germline, CDR1 is DFQATT and CDR2 SNEGSKA (reference sequence). With 4 bases removed from V and 0 bases from J, the gap between germline ends came to 8 bases. This CDR3 comprises 13 residues. CDR3 protein: CSAMRDSTDTQYF. The CDR3 DNA follows: TGCAGTGCTATGAGAGACAGCACAGATACGCAGTATTTT.

This clonotype showed up just a few times. The chain has TRBV7-9 and TRBJ2-3; weak D call: TRBD2 (5 bases). Germline V gene sequence: CDR1 SEHNR, CDR2 FQNEAQ (reference sequence). The CDR3 has 15 amino acids. Between the trimmed V and J ends, which lost 3 bases and 0 bases, there was a span of 10 bases. The CDR3 reads CASSFTGSSTDTQYF. The CDR3 coding sequence is TGTGCCAGCAGCTTTACGGGGTCCAGCACAGATACGCAGTATTTT.

In its sample, this clonotype was seen a few times. The chain employs TRBV11-2 and TRBJ1-4, with TRBD1 identical over 10 bases. Germline loops: CDR1 SGHAT, CDR2 FQNNGV. V lost 6 bases to trimming and J lost 5 bases; unmatched junction nucleotides: 3. The CDR3 is made up of 14 amino acids. CDR3 sequence (DNA): TGTGCCAGCAGACGGGGACAGGGGAATGAAAAACTGTTTTTT. This translates into CASRRGQGNEKLFF.

This clonotype appeared a few times. This rearrangement joins TRBV12-3 or TRBV12-4 to TRBJ2-3; weak D call: TRBD2 (7 bases). The CDR3 runs to 15 residues. V lost 6 bases and J lost 4, with 17 bases in between. DNA of the CDR3: TGTGCCAGCAGCCATCTTAGGGGGAGGGCAGATACGCAGTATTTT. Translated: CASSHLRGRADTQYF.